One and the same sample provided the 28 T cell receptor beta chains below, sequenced in a study of CD8 T cells in ankylosing spondylitis. Via MiXCR, TCRdb re-called the 5' RACE reads, giving one row per CDR3 protein. In the table there are approximately 150,000 distinct CDR3 sequences, under 35% of which are singletons. Sequences were obtained from synovial fluid, either unsorted or a sorted T cell fraction (not recorded which). Receptors were obtained from a male donor with ankylosing spondylitis.

The chain joins TRBV3-1 to TRBJ1-1; the D is unclear. Per the germline V gene, CDR1 is LGHDT and CDR2 is YNNKEL (reference sequence). The V end lost 1 base, the J end lost 6 bases, and 15 bases lay between the germline ends. This CDR3 is 15 amino acids long. The CDR3 DNA sequence: TGTGCCAGCAGCCAAGGAGGAGGCAGCCGCTCTGAAGCTTTCTTT. It codes for CASSQGGGSRSEAFF.

This clonotype was counted at least ten times. The V call is TRBV2, the J call TRBJ1-6, with 9 nucleotides matching TRBD1. CDR1 is SNHLY, CDR2 FYNNEI, per germline. The CDR3 length is 14 residues. With 6 bases clipped from V and 7 bases from J, the junction kept 4 bases outside the gene matches. CDR3 nucleotide sequence: TGTGCCAGCAGACCCGGGACAGGGAATTCACCCCTCCACTTT. Encoded protein: CASRPGTGNSPLHF.

The rearrangement uses TRBV7-9 and TRBJ2-5; tentative D call: TRBD1 (5 bases). V was trimmed by 7 bases and J by 4 bases, leaving 13 bases between them. The V gene's germline CDR1 is SEHNR and CDR2 FQNEAQ (reference sequence). CDR3 length equals 13 residues. The CDR3 region is CASTPRVGETQYF. CDR3 bases: TGTGCCAGCACCCCCAGGGTGGGAGAGACCCAGTACTTC.

This clonotype was observed a few times. This rearrangement joins TRBV6-5 to TRBJ2-7; perhaps TRBD1 as D (6 bases). Germline lookup yields CDR1 MNHEY and CDR2 SVGAGI. V shed 2 bases and J shed 2 bases, with 10 bases lying between them. The CDR3 is 14 residues long. The CDR3 loop is CASSYDNRAYEQYF. The CDR3 DNA is TGTGCCAGCAGTTACGATAACAGGGCCTACGAGCAGTACTTC.

A few counts support this clonotype. The rearrangement joins TRBV12-3 or TRBV12-4 to TRBJ2-1; 7 nucleotides line up with TRBD1. Unmatched junction bases numbered 1, after V lost 5 bases and J lost 3 bases. The CDR3 spans 13 residues. The CDR3 DNA reads TGTGCCAGCAGTACAGGGGACTACAATGAGCAGTTCTTC. Translating it yields CASSTGDYNEQFF.

In this sample, this clonotype turned up a few times. J is TRBJ2-5 and V is TRBV11-2; 8 nucleotides align to TRBD2. The junction had 10 bases not matched to a gene; V was cut back by 5 bases and J by 5 bases. CDR3 size: 15 residues. Germline V gene lookup returns CDR1 SGHAT and CDR2 FQNNGV. CDR3 bases: TGTGCCAGCAGCAGCAGCCGGGGGGGAAGGGAGACCCAGTACTTC. It is translated as CASSSSRGGRETQYF.

The table lists this clonotype with a few counts. V usage is TRBV4-2 and J usage is TRBJ2-3, with 9 bases identical to TRBD2. CDR3 length equals 16 residues. The germline CDR1 and CDR2 sequences are LGHNA and YNFKEQ. V shed 1 base, J shed 4 bases, and the junction held 6 bases outside the gene matches. This CDR3 reads CASSQASGAFSDTQYF. Written as DNA, the CDR3 is TGTGCCAGCAGCCAAGCTAGCGGGGCTTTTTCAGATACGCAGTATTTT.

This clonotype has only a few counts. The J gene is TRBJ1-4, the V gene TRBV12-3 or TRBV12-4, with D perhaps TRBD1 (5 bases). The CDR3 spans 14 residues. Trimming removed 3 bases at V and 6 bases at J, with 11 bases between. The CDR3 loop reads CASSLSGTDEKLFF. CDR3 nucleotides: TGTGCCAGCAGTTTGTCGGGGACCGATGAAAAACTGTTTTTT.

CDR3 in amino acids: CASSLGRLAGVGETQYF. The CDR3 DNA reads TGTGCCAGCAGCTTAGGACGGTTAGCGGGAGTCGGGGAGACCCAGTACTTC. The gene calls are TRBV7-6 and TRBJ2-5; 9 nucleotides match TRBD2. Germline V CDR1 and CDR2: SGHVS, FNYEAQ. CDR3 length: 17 residues. The trim removed 1 base at V and 5 bases at J, leaving 11 bases unmatched.

The V and J genes are TRBV21-1 and TRBJ1-2; TRBD1 is taken as the D call from the table, unchecked against the DNA. TRBV21-1 is a recognized pseudogene. This CDR3 is built from 14 residues. In DNA form, the CDR3 reads TGTGCCAGCAGCCTAGGACAGGGCGACTATGGCTACACCTTC. This translates into CASSLGQGDYGYTF.

The chain joins TRBV5-1 to TRBJ2-7; tentative D call: TRBD2 (5 bases). The germline CDR1 and CDR2 sequences are SGHRS and YFSETQ. The V end was cut by 0 bases, the J end by 3 bases, with 13 bases between. CDR3 length: 15 residues. In nucleotides, the CDR3 is TGCGCCAGCAGCTTGGACTGGACGGGAAGCTACGAGCAGTACTTC. It translates to CASSLDWTGSYEQYF.

This clonotype was seen only a few times. This chain links TRBV19 with TRBJ1-1; D uncertain. This CDR3 contains 14 residues. Per germline, CDR1 LNHDA and CDR2 SQIVND (reference sequence). The germline V and J ends were trimmed by 0 bases and 1 base, with 6 bases remaining between them. Here the CDR3 reads CASSIEGGNTEAFF. CDR3 sequence (DNA): TGTGCCAGTAGTATAGAAGGCGGGAACACTGAAGCTTTCTTT.

The chain links TRBV20-1 to TRBJ1-1, with a weak D call TRBD1 (5 bases). The CDR3 is 14 amino acids. Germline values: CDR1 DFQATT, CDR2 SNEGSKA (reference sequence). V lost 4 bases and J 0 bases, leaving 12 bases between the germline ends. Here the CDR3 DNA reads TGCAGTGCTAAGCAGGGAAAGCTGAACACTGAAGCTTTCTTT. Translated, it gives CSAKQGKLNTEAFF.

This clonotype was observed a few times. The rearrangement uses TRBV7-3 and TRBJ2-2; D perhaps matches TRBD2 (5 bases). The CDR3 contains 17 residues. Germline V gene lookup returns CDR1 SGHTA and CDR2 FQGTGA. V lost 5 bases and J lost 4, with 20 bases in between. The chain's CDR3 is CASSPSYVGVSTGELFF. DNA of the CDR3: TGTGCCAGCAGCCCCAGTTATGTGGGAGTGAGCACCGGGGAGCTGTTTTTT.

This clonotype has more than one count but fewer than ten. V is TRBV5-1 and J is TRBJ1-2, with D perhaps TRBD1 (6 bases). Germline CDR1 and CDR2: SGHRS and YFSETQ. This CDR3 contains 15 residues. Trimming left V 0 bases short and J 6 bases short, with 15 bases between. The CDR3 sequence: CASSLEWGARDGYTF. The CDR3 coding sequence is TGCGCCAGCAGCTTGGAGTGGGGGGCGCGTGATGGCTACACCTTC.

This clonotype was seen ten or more times. The V call is TRBV12-3 or TRBV12-4, the J call TRBJ2-1; TRBD2 matches at 9 bases. The CDR3 is made up of 15 amino acids. V was pared by 8 bases and J by 4 bases, with 9 bases of the junction left unmatched. This chain's CDR3 is CASRPQTSGYNEQFF. CDR3 DNA: TGTGCCAGCCGACCTCAGACTAGCGGATACAATGAGCAGTTCTTC.

The chain links TRBV29-1 to TRBJ1-6; TRBD1 is a possible D gene (6 bases). The CDR3 covers 13 residues. Trimming shortened V by 7 bases and J by 7 bases, and 14 bases separated the two germline ends. Germline V gene sequence: CDR1 SQVTM, CDR2 ANQGSEA. The CDR3 here is CSGFRGGNSPLHF. The CDR3 region has the DNA TGCAGCGGCTTCAGGGGAGGGAATTCACCCCTCCACTTT.

There are a few counts of this clonotype. Written as DNA, the CDR3 is TGCGCCAGCAGCTTGGAAGGACAGGGGAATGAAAAACTGTTTTTT. It translates to CASSLEGQGNEKLFF. The rearrangement uses TRBV5-1 and TRBJ1-4, with 9 bases aligning to TRBD1. The J segment lost 5 bases and the V segment lost 0 bases, leaving 2 bases of the junction unmatched. Germline assignment: CDR1 SGHRS and CDR2 YFSETQ. The CDR3 runs to 15 residues.

This clonotype was observed at least ten times. The chain combines TRBV29-1 with TRBJ2-4, with TRBD2 as a possible D gene (6 bases). V was pared by 6 bases and J by 6 bases, with 12 bases between. The CDR3 runs 12 residues. CDR1 and CDR2 (germline): SQVTM, ANQGSEA. CDR3 coding DNA: TGCAGCGTGGTTTACGGGGGAAACATTCAGTACTTC. Its protein product is CSVVYGGNIQYF.

This clonotype was picked up many times. The chain is built from TRBV7-6 and TRBJ2-1; TRBD2 agrees at 8 bases. Germline V lookup: CDR1 SGHVS, CDR2 FNYEAQ. After removal of 5 bases from V and 4 bases from J, the junction contained 10 bases not matched to a gene. The CDR3 is made up of 16 amino acids. The CDR3 loop is CASSPTLAGGYNEQFF. The CDR3 DNA is TGTGCCAGCAGCCCCACCCTGGCGGGGGGTTACAATGAGCAGTTCTTC. The full variable domain, with the rest looked up from reference TRBV7-6 and TRBJ2-1, is GAGVSQSPRYKVTKRGQDVALRCDPISGHVSLYWYRQALGQGPEFLTYFNYEAQQDKSGLPNDRFSAERPEGSISTLTIQRTEQRDSAMYRCASSPTLAGGYNEQFFGPGTRLTVL.

In regard to this clonotype: Mismatch with germline at one junction end may stem from a read error. J is TRBJ2-1 and V is TRBV7-7; 7 nucleotides align to TRBD2. The germline gives CDR1 SSHAT, CDR2 FNYEAQ (reference sequence). The CDR3 contains 16 residues. CDR3 residues: CASSLLVGGSYNEQFF. The CDR3 bases are TGTGCTAGCAGCTTATTAGTCGGGGGGTCCTACAATGAGCAGTTCTTC.

This clonotype was observed a few times. J is TRBJ2-7 and V is TRBV11-3; 12 nucleotides line up with TRBD2. Trimming cost V 2 bases and J 10 bases; bases outside gene matches: 3. There are 13 residues in the CDR3. From germline, CDR1 is SGHNT and CDR2 YENEEA. The DNA for the CDR3 is TGTGCCAGCAGCTTAACTAGCGGGGGGCCACAGTACTTC. It specifies CASSLTSGGPQYF.

The gene calls are TRBV28 and TRBJ2-1; D is possibly TRBD2 (6 bases). V gave up 7 bases and J gave up 12 bases, with 16 bases separating them. CDR3 length equals 12 residues. Per the germline V gene, CDR1 is MDHEN and CDR2 is SYDVKM. The CDR3 is CASNTAAGTQFF. CDR3 in DNA: TGTGCCAGCAACACCGCGGCGGGGACGCAGTTCTTC.

The V call is TRBV20-1, the J call TRBJ2-7; D not resolved. V was cut by 0 bases and J by 2 bases, with 8 bases left in between. The CDR3 loop spans 13 amino acids. Germline V gives CDR1 DFQATT, CDR2 SNEGSKA (reference sequence). The chain's CDR3 is CSARDPGTYEQYF. The DNA of the CDR3 is TGCAGTGCTAGAGATCCCGGTACCTACGAGCAGTACTTC.

This clonotype was recorded many times. CDR3 sequence reads: CSAREGGPYEAFF. The CDR3 bases are TGCAGTGCTAGAGAAGGTGGGCCCTATGAAGCTTTCTTT. The chain couples TRBV20-1 to TRBJ1-1; D remains unclear. Looked up from germline, CDR1 is DFQATT and CDR2 is SNEGSKA (reference sequence). This CDR3 is built from 13 residues. The ends were cut back, 0 bases at V and 7 bases at J, with 12 bases in the middle.

The chain couples TRBV12-3 or TRBV12-4 to TRBJ1-2; D remains ambiguous. The ends were cut back, 3 bases at V and 4 bases at J, with 9 bases in the middle. This CDR3 spans 13 amino acids. The CDR3 loop is CASSLRETYGYTF. In DNA, the CDR3 is TGTGCCAGCAGTTTGAGGGAGACCTATGGCTACACCTTC.

CDR3 nucleotides: TGTGCCATCAGTGACTCCGGGACAGTCAAATTAGGCTACACCTTC. Encoded protein: CAISDSGTVKLGYTF. The V and J genes are TRBV10-3 and TRBJ1-2, with 7 bases matching TRBD1. With V trimmed by 3 bases and J by 8 bases, 12 bases remained unmatched. The CDR3 contains 15 residues. Germline V gene sequence: CDR1 ENHRY, CDR2 SYGVKD.

J is TRBJ2-5 and V is TRBV12-3 or TRBV12-4, with D tentatively TRBD1 or TRBD2 (6 bases each). CDR3 length equals 15 residues. V was cut by 5 bases and J by 3 bases, with 16 bases left in between. The CDR3 reads CASSPWGALKETQYF. CDR3 in DNA: TGTGCCAGCAGTCCGTGGGGGGCGCTTAAAGAGACCCAGTACTTC.